Given below is one TCR beta chain in context. This CDR3 is built from 16 residues. With V trimmed by 2 bases and J by 4 bases, 9 bases remained unmatched. From germline, CDR1 is MNHEY and CDR2 SVGAGI. The entry originates in a study of blood T cell repertoires in COVID-19. Study in general: PBMCs, B-cell-depleted T cells, or T cells were the source of the cDNA or gDNA that made up the material.

Clones were read by immunoSEQ multiplex PCR, and TCRdb kept only the in-frame ones, dropping some. Among some 670,000 clones listed, more than 80% were seen once. Sequenced input: peripheral blood. The chain employs TRBV6-5 and TRBJ1-2; TRBD1 matches at 8 bases. This sequence originates from a woman between 18 and 30 years old with acute or convalescent COVID-19. The CDR3: CASSYGSTGETYGYTF. The CDR3 coding sequence is TGTGCCAGCAGTTACGGCTCGACAGGGGAAACCTATGGCTACACCTTC.